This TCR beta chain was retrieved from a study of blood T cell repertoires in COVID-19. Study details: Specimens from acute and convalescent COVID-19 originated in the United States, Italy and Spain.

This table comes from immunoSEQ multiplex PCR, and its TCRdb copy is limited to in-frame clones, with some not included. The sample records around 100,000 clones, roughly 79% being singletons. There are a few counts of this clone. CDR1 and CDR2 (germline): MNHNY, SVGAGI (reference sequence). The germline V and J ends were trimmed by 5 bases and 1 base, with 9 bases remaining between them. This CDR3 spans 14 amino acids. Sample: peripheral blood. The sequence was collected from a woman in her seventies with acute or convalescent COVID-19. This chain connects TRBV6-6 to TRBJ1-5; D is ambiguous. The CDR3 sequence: CASSDSGSNQPQHF. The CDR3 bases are TGTGCCAGCAGTGATTCAGGAAGCAATCAGCCCCAGCATTTT.